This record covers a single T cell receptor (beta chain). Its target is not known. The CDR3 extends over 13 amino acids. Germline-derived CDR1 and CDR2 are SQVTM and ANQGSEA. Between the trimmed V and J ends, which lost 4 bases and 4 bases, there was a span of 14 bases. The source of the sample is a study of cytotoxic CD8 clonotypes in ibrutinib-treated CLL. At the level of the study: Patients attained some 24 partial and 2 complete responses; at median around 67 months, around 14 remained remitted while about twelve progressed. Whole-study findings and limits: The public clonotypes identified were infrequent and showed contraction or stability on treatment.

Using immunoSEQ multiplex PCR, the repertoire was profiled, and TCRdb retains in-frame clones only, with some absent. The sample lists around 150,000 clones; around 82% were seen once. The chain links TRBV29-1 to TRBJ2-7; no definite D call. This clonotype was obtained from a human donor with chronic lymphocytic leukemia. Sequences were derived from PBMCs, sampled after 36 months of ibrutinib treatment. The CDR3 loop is CSVAFAPAYEQYF. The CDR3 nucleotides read TGCAGCGTTGCCTTCGCTCCAGCGTACGAGCAGTACTTC.